This T cell receptor (beta chain) appears in the sequencing data of a study of OX40 agonist ivuxolimab in advanced cancers. Study details: Of the participants, about 40% had some prior anti-PD-1, anti-PD-L1 or anti-CTLA-4 therapy, which was allowed.

General observations from the study: On average, CD8+ T cells had more expanded clones than CD4+.

Details on this clone: No antigen is known for it.

The assay was immunoSEQ multiplex PCR, and TCRdb's table has in-frame clones only and misses some. Of around 39,000 clones detected, roughly three quarters appear once; the ten largest clones hold 11%. The CDR3 extends over 16 amino acids. The V gene's germline CDR1 is SEHNR and CDR2 FQNEAQ (reference sequence). V was pared by 5 bases and J by 7 bases, with 17 bases of the junction left unmatched. This TCR was recovered from an adult with an advanced solid tumor such as melanoma, head and neck, liver or kidney cancer. The rearrangement links TRBV7-9 to TRBJ2-7; 7 bases are shared with TRBD2. The specimen was CD4+ or CD8+ T cells sorted from blood, collected in a trial of the OX40 agonist ivuxolimab. The DNA for the CDR3 is TGTGCCAGCAGCCCTAAGGGGCAAGGGAAAGCGGGGGAGCAGTACTTC. Its protein product is CASSPKGQGKAGEQYF.